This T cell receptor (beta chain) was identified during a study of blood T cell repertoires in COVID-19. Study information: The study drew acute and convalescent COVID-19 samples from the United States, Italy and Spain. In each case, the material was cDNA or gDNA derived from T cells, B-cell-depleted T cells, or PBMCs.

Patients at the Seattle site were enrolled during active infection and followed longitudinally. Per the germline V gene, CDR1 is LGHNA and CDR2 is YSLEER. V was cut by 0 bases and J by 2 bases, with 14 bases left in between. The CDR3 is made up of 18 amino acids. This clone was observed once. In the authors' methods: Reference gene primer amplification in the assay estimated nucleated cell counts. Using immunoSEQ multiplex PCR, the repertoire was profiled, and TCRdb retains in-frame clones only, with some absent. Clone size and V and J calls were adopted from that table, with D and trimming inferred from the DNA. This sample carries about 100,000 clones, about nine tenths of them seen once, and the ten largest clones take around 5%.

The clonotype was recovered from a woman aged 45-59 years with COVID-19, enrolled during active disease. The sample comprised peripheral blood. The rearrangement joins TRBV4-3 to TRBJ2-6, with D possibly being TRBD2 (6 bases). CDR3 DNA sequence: TGCGCCAGCAGCCAAGATTACGGAGGGTCCCCTGGGGCCAACGTCCTGACTTTC. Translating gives CASSQDYGGSPGANVLTF.